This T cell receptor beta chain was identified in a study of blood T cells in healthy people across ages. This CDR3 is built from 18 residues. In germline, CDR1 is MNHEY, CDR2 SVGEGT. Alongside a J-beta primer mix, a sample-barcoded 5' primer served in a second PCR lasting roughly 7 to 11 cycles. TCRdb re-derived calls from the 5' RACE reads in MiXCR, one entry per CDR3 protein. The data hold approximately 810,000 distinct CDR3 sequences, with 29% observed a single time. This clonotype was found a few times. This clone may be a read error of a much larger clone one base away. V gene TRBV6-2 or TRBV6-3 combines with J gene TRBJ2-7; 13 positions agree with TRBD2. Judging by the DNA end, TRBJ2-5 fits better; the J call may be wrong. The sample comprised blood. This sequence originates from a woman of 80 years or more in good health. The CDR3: CASSSRTSGGPRRETQYF. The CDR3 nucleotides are TGTGCCAGCAGTTCCAGGACTAGCGGGGGCCCCCGGCGAGAGACCCAGTACTTC.